What follows are 25 T cell receptor beta chains derived from one specimen sequenced in a study of shared clonotypes between healthy human individuals. The assay was immunoSEQ multiplex PCR, and TCRdb's table has in-frame clones only and misses some. The repertoire holds around 2.3 million clones, with around 95% as singletons. Sequencing was carried out using naive CD4+ T cells sorted from blood. The subset: CD45RA+ positively selected. These receptors were taken from a man younger than 30 in good health.

This clone has a handful of counts. The gene calls are TRBV30 and TRBJ2-7; 9 nucleotides align to TRBD1. The CDR3 runs 15 residues. V gave up 3 bases and J gave up 0 bases; unmatched junction bases: 6. CDR1 and CDR2 (germline): GTSNPN, SVGIG (reference sequence). The CDR3 bases are TGTGCCTGGAGGCTCCGGGACAGGGACTCCTACGAGCAGTACTTC. This encodes CAWRLRDRDSYEQYF.

This chain joins TRBV5-8 and TRBJ2-7; D possibly corresponds to TRBD2 (6 bases). CDR1 and CDR2 from the germline V gene are SGHTS and YDEGEE. This CDR3 has 15 amino acids. Trimming pared 4 bases from V and 5 bases from J, leaving 19 bases between. The CDR3 is CASSLLSGTRDEQYF. The CDR3 DNA sequence: TGTGCCAGCAGCCTCTTATCCGGGACTCGGGACGAGCAGTACTTC.

The rearrangement joins TRBV27 to TRBJ2-7; D unresolved. The CDR3 spans 14 residues. The V and J ends lost 6 bases and 6 bases respectively, with 18 bases between them. CDR1 and CDR2 from the germline V gene are MNHEY and SMNVEV (reference sequence). CDR3 residues: CASRSLEDRVEQYF. The DNA for the CDR3 is TGTGCCAGCAGATCGCTAGAGGATCGGGTCGAGCAGTACTTC.

Notes on this clone: Other nucleotide sequences in the sample specify the same CDR3. This chain links TRBV5-1 with TRBJ1-5, with TRBD1 as a possible D gene (5 bases). This CDR3 spans 15 amino acids. V gave up 0 bases and J gave up 5 bases, with 12 bases separating them. CDR1 SGHRS and CDR2 YFSETQ come from the germline V gene. The CDR3 bases are TGCGCCAGCAGCTTGGGCGGGACGGCTGATCAGCCCCAGCATTTT. Protein: CASSLGGTADQPQHF.

The rearrangement joins TRBV6-1 to TRBJ1-1; TRBD1 is a possible D gene (6 bases). The length of the CDR3 is 15 residues. V was shortened by 4 bases and J by 4 bases, with 16 bases between the two germline ends. Per the germline V gene, CDR1 is MNHNS and CDR2 is SASEGT. The CDR3 spells CASSATGTLSTEAFF. The DNA for the CDR3 is TGTGCCAGCAGTGCTACAGGGACTCTCAGCACTGAAGCTTTCTTT.

The CDR3 spells CAISGQEAYNEQFF. The CDR3 DNA reads as TGTGCCATCAGTGGGCAAGAAGCCTACAATGAGCAGTTCTTC. This sequence joins TRBV10-3 and TRBJ2-1; D remains unclear. The CDR3 totals 14 residues. The germline V and J ends were trimmed by 4 bases and 2 bases, with 9 bases remaining between them. Looked up from germline, CDR1 is ENHRY and CDR2 is SYGVKD.

The chain joins TRBV4-3 to TRBJ2-7; TRBD1 is a possible D gene (5 bases). The CDR3 is made up of 15 amino acids. The V gene's germline CDR1 is LGHNA and CDR2 YSLEER. The V end lost 4 bases, the J end lost 3 bases, and 16 bases lay between the germline ends. DNA of the CDR3: TGCGCCAGCAGCCTCCGCTCTGGACATCTCTACGAGCAGTACTTC. Protein: CASSLRSGHLYEQYF.

The chain recombines TRBV28 with TRBJ1-4; TRBD1 might be the D (5 bases). There are 13 residues in the CDR3. Germline V gene sequence: CDR1 MDHEN, CDR2 SYDVKM. V lost 5 bases, J lost 3 bases, and 7 bases lay in between. CDR3 residues: CASSGGPNEKLFF. The CDR3 DNA is TGTGCCAGCAGTGGGGGTCCTAATGAAAAACTGTTTTTT. The full variable domain, with the rest looked up from reference TRBV28 and TRBJ1-4, is DVKVTQSSRYLVKRTGEKVFLECVQDMDHENMFWYRQDPGLGLRLIYFSYDVKMKEKGDIPEGYSVSREKKERFSLILESASTNQTSMYLCASSGGPNEKLFFGSGTQLSVL.

V and J are TRBV2 and TRBJ2-7; 7 nucleotides agree with TRBD1. CDR1 is SNHLY, CDR2 FYNNEI, per germline. This CDR3 comprises 15 residues. V gave up 6 bases and J gave up 6 bases; unmatched junction bases: 14. As DNA, the CDR3 is TGTGCCAGCAGCGATCGACAGGGTAGAGTGAGCGAGCAGTACTTC. The encoded protein is CASSDRQGRVSEQYF.

This clone appeared a single time. This chain links TRBV2 with TRBJ1-4; D not certain. The germline V gene has CDR1 SNHLY and CDR2 FYNNEI. Trimming shortened V by 5 bases and J by 7 bases, and 17 bases separated the two germline ends. The CDR3 is 15 amino acids. CDR3 nucleotides: TGTGCCAGCAGTTCAAATGGGTTCGCTAGTGAAAAACTGTTTTTT. Amino acids: CASSSNGFASEKLFF.

This chain uses TRBV30 with TRBJ1-2; TRBD1 might be the D (5 bases). Germline V CDR1 and CDR2: GTSNPN, SVGIG (reference sequence). V lost 5 bases and J lost 4, with 14 bases in between. The CDR3 sequence is 13 residues long. CDR3 in DNA: TGTGCCTGGGAGAACAGGAATTTCTATGGCTACACCTTC. This sequence encodes CAWENRNFYGYTF.

The rearrangement links TRBV11-2 to TRBJ2-3; 7 bases fit TRBD2. The CDR3 is 17 amino acids. Germline loops: CDR1 SGHAT, CDR2 FQNNGV. Unmatched junction bases numbered 17, after V lost 5 bases and J lost 6 bases. CDR3 residues: CASSDRAGQYGGDTQYF. The CDR3 coding sequence is TGTGCCAGCAGCGACCGAGCGGGCCAGTACGGGGGGGATACGCAGTATTTT.

The rearrangement uses TRBV5-4 and TRBJ1-1, with 9 bases that match TRBD1. The germline V gene encodes CDR1 SGHNT and CDR2 YYREEE (reference sequence). The CDR3 length is 16 residues. The junction had 6 bases not matched to a gene; V was cut back by 3 bases and J by 0 bases. The CDR3 loop is CASSWDREGLNTEAFF. CDR3 in DNA: TGTGCCAGCAGCTGGGACAGGGAAGGATTGAACACTGAAGCTTTCTTT.

The rearrangement uses TRBV2 and TRBJ2-2; D may be TRBD1 or TRBD2 (5 bases each). Germline V gives CDR1 SNHLY, CDR2 FYNNEI. V was cut by 6 bases and J by 3 bases, with 11 bases left in between. The CDR3 runs 14 residues. The CDR3, as DNA: TGTGCCAGCAGGGGGGACCCTTACACCGGGGAGCTGTTTTTT. Translating it yields CASRGDPYTGELFF. Looking up the rest from reference TRBV2 and TRBJ2-2 gives the full variable domain: EPEVTQTPSHQVTQMGQEVILRCVPISNHLYFYWYRQILGQKVEFLVSFYNNEISEKSEIFDDQFSVERPDGSNFTLKIRSTKLEDSAMYFCASRGDPYTGELFFGEGSRLTVL.

The chain combines TRBV29-1 with TRBJ2-1; perhaps TRBD1 as D (5 bases). The germline V and J ends were trimmed by 4 bases and 5 bases, with 9 bases remaining between them. In germline, CDR1 is SQVTM, CDR2 ANQGSEA. CDR3 length: 12 residues. The CDR3 reads CSVADSHNEQFF. In DNA form, the CDR3 reads TGCAGCGTTGCTGACAGCCACAATGAGCAGTTCTTC.

The rearrangement uses TRBV19 and TRBJ2-5; D is uncertain. The CDR3 length is 15 residues. Per the germline V gene, CDR1 is LNHDA and CDR2 is SQIVND (reference sequence). The V end was cut by 3 bases, the J end by 2 bases, with 13 bases between. In nucleotides, the CDR3 is TGTGCCAGTAGTATTATGGCGAACCTACAAGAGACCCAGTACTTC. Protein product: CASSIMANLQETQYF.

This clone was observed once. The J gene is TRBJ1-1, the V gene TRBV28, with D maybe TRBD1 (5 bases). V lost 1 base and J 5 bases, leaving 8 bases between the germline ends. Per germline, CDR1 MDHEN and CDR2 SYDVKM. This CDR3 region has 13 residues. For the CDR3, the DNA is TGTGCCAGCAGTTTATACAGGAGGACTGAAGCTTTCTTT. It encodes CASSLYRRTEAFF.

The gene calls are TRBV9 and TRBJ1-1; tentative D call: TRBD1 (5 bases). The V gene lost 4 bases and the J gene lost 3 bases, with 19 bases spanning the gap. Germline V CDR1 and CDR2: SGDLS, YYNGEE. This CDR3 is built from 16 residues. The CDR3 region is CASSSPLGRGDTEAFF. The CDR3 nucleotides are TGTGCCAGCAGCTCCCCCTTGGGTAGGGGAGACACTGAAGCTTTCTTT.

Worth noting for this clone: This sample also contains other DNA sequences that code for the same CDR3. The chain uses TRBV5-1 and TRBJ2-7, with D tentatively TRBD2 (5 bases). The length of the CDR3 is 13 residues. Trimming cost V 4 bases and J 2 bases, with 10 bases left between them. Germline V gives CDR1 SGHRS, CDR2 YFSETQ. The CDR3 is CASSEGTAYEQYF. The CDR3 region has the DNA TGCGCCAGCAGCGAGGGTACGGCCTACGAGCAGTACTTC.

For this clone: Other DNA variants within this sample encode the same CDR3. The chain has TRBV9 and TRBJ2-3, with 7 bases lining up with TRBD2. V shed 0 bases, J shed 1 base, and the junction held 8 bases outside the gene matches. Per the germline V gene, CDR1 is SGDLS and CDR2 is YYNGEE. There are 17 residues in the CDR3. The CDR3 DNA reads TGTGCCAGCAGCGTAGCTACTGGCGGGGGTCGCACAGATACGCAGTATTTT. It yields the protein CASSVATGGGRTDTQYF.

This clone was observed once. The chain carries TRBV30 and TRBJ1-4; D call uncertain. Trimming took off 4 bases at V and 8 bases at J, with 14 bases between the two ends. The CDR3 totals 13 residues. The germline gives CDR1 GTSNPN, CDR2 SVGIG (reference sequence). The chain's CDR3 is CAWTARGGEKLFF. The CDR3 nucleotides read TGTGCCTGGACAGCCCGAGGCGGGGAAAAACTGTTTTTT. The full variable domain, rest sourced from reference TRBV30 and TRBJ1-4, is SQTIHQWPATLVQPVGSPLSLECTVEGTSNPNLYWYRQAAGRGLQLLFYSVGIGQISSEVPQNLSASRPQDRQFILSSKKLLLSDSGFYLCAWTARGGEKLFFGSGTQLSVL.

The chain recombines TRBV10-3 with TRBJ2-5, with a possible D match to TRBD2 (6 bases). V was clipped by 6 bases and J by 1 base, with 15 bases between them. CDR3 size: 15 residues. Germline CDR1 reads ENHRY; CDR2 reads SYGVKD. Here the CDR3 DNA reads TGTGCCATCAGCCAGCGGACTACTTCCCAAGAGACCCAGTACTTC. Residues: CAISQRTTSQETQYF.

This sequence joins TRBV27 and TRBJ2-5; tentatively, D is TRBD2 (6 bases). Germline V CDR1 and CDR2: MNHEY, SMNVEV (reference sequence). CDR3 length: 12 amino acids. V lost 4 bases to trimming and J lost 9 bases, with 12 bases between them. CDR3 coding DNA: TGTGCCAGCAGTTCCCCCCCGGGGGCCCAGTACTTC. It specifies CASSSPPGAQYF.

The V and J genes are TRBV15 and TRBJ2-7; D tentatively fits TRBD1 or TRBD2 (5 bases each). The germline CDR1 and CDR2 sequences are LNHNV and YYDKDF (reference sequence). V was shortened by 0 bases and J by 0 bases, with 18 bases between the two germline ends. This CDR3 is built from 18 residues. The CDR3 protein is CATSRDFESSGLSYEQYF. CDR3 coding DNA: TGTGCCACCAGCAGAGATTTCGAGTCGTCGGGGCTCTCCTACGAGCAGTACTTC.

This clone was counted a single time. The rearrangement joins TRBV5-4 to TRBJ2-7; TRBD1 is a possible D gene (6 bases). CDR3 length: 13 amino acids. The germline V gene has CDR1 SGHNT and CDR2 YYREEE (reference sequence). The ends were cut back, 1 base at V and 5 bases at J, with 10 bases in the middle. CDR3 loop: CASSLIQGDEQYF. CDR3 nucleotide sequence: TGTGCCAGCAGCTTGATACAGGGCGACGAGCAGTACTTC. The variable domain in full, with the rest retrieved from reference TRBV5-4 and TRBJ2-7, is ETGVTQSPTHLIKTRGQQVTLRCSSQSGHNTVSWYQQALGQGPQFIFQYYREEENGRGNFPPRFSGLQFPNYSSELNVNALELDDSALYLCASSLIQGDEQYFGPGTRLTVT.